The entry below describes one T cell receptor beta chain. What it recognizes is unknown. This record belongs to a study of coeliac disease. Study outcomes and limitations: Lower clonality than controls marked TRB and TRG repertoires from active celiac intraepithelial and lamina propria samples.

The method was immunoSEQ multiplex PCR; TCRdb's version includes in-frame clones alone and lacks a portion of them. Among a few thousand clones listed, nearly 70% were seen once. Germline V gene sequence: CDR1 MNHEY, CDR2 SVGAGI. Trimming took 4 bases from V and 4 from J, leaving 13 bases between them. The CDR3 extends over 14 amino acids. Source material: intraepithelial lymphocytes from the gut. The origin of this receptor is a woman under 30 with active celiac disease. The genes are TRBV6-5 and TRBJ1-2; D gene uncertain. Here the CDR3 reads CASSSSGSIYGYTF. The CDR3 nucleotides read TGTGCCAGCAGTTCCTCGGGGAGTATCTATGGCTACACCTTC.